This TCR beta chain was recorded in a study of CD8 T cells in Susac syndrome. Sequencing of TCR beta was performed on blood CD8+ T cells and on blood CD4+ T cells. RNA totalling roughly 0.45 to 1 ug underwent reverse transcription with random hexamers. TCRdb re-called the immunoSEQ multiplex PCR reads through MiXCR, storing one row per CDR3 protein. The sample records around 160,000 distinct CDR3 sequences, approximately 93% being singletons. Trimming shortened V by 5 bases and J by 9 bases, and 13 bases separated the two germline ends. Per the germline V gene, CDR1 is DFQATT and CDR2 is SNEGSKA (reference sequence). The CDR3 contains 11 residues.

Sequencing used CD4+ T cells from PBMCs. The V and J genes are TRBV20-1 and TRBJ1-2; D gene unclear. The sequence was collected from a human donor with multiple sclerosis. The CDR3: CSAGSVYSYTF. DNA for the CDR3: TGCAGTGCTGGGTCAGTCTACAGCTACACCTTC.